This T cell receptor beta chain came from a study of PD-1 blockade in classical Hodgkin lymphoma (dated by TCRdb to 2020 to 2021). In terms of the full investigation: Nivolumab dosing was 3 mg/kg intravenously every 2 weeks, continuing until either disease progression or unacceptable toxicity. A peripheral blood immune signature of response to PD-1 blockade in classical Hodgkin lymphoma was defined using TCR beta sequencing and CyTOF.

On this clone itself: No antigen is known for it. Base qualities were left out, and no much larger clone turns up one base away.

V and J lose 6 bases and 2 bases, and a span of 11 bases separates them. The germline V gene (reference sequence) provides CDR1 MNHEY and CDR2 SMNVEV. From the cysteine up to the phenylalanine, the CDR3 has a length of 14 residues. CDR3 DNA only is kept here, 42 bases in frame from base 1. Sample time point, as interpreted from the label and publication: cycle 4 day 1 (C4D1), after less than seven weeks of nivolumab. Relapse after autologous stem cell transplantation had occurred in all trial patients, and cohorts A, B and C were distinguished by prior brentuximab vedotin exposure. A Miltenyi CD4+ T cell isolation kit was used for magnetic negative selection to purify CD4+ T cells from thawed PBMCs. The trial cohort included fewer than 65 patients with relapsed/refractory classical Hodgkin lymphoma, and each patient had a best overall response of complete response, partial response or progressive disease. Single-agent nivolumab was administered to trial patients in the multi-cohort phase II CheckMate 205 trial. An independent review committee assessed best overall response using the 2007 International Working Group response criteria. PBMCs from the trial were collected at three points: immediately before nivolumab initiation (C1D1), and during therapy at cycle 2 day 1 and cycle 4 day 1. Peripheral blood was collected in 8 mL Vacutainer Cell Preparation Tubes, from which PBMCs were isolated by centrifugation and then cryopreserved. Purified CD4+ and CD8+ fractions were prepared only for cases with an additional available PBMC sample. Magnetically labelled cells were removed on LS columns in a quadroMACS separator, and the flow-through was retained as the purified fraction.

The Qiagen DNeasy kit was used to extract genomic DNA from unsorted PBMCs and from the negatively selected CD4+ and CD8+ fractions. TCR beta CDR3 regions were subjected to amplification by immunoSEQ multiplex PCR with primers that anneal to V and J segments. A synthetic immune receptor repertoire was used to minimize amplification bias, and any remaining bias was removed computationally after sequencing. The original methods were these. Repertoire diversity was quantified as the Shannon entropy index using custom Python scripts. The unsorted, CD4+ and CD8+ repertoires were each analyzed separately, with the exception of combined analyses, where CD4+ and CD8+ sequences were merged in silico. A clone was considered expanded if an increase in frequency of at least 2-fold after treatment relative to C1D1 was found, and a pseudocount of 0.5 was applied to clones undetected at baseline. Clones with 0 or 1 copy at C1D1 were defined as singleton clones, while clones with 2 or more copies were defined as non-singleton clones. Clones expanded in unsorted samples were labelled as CD4+, CD8+ or unknown by matching protein sequences in sorted samples from the same patient. Wilcoxon tests were applied to paired samples to test diversity changes from C1D1 to C4D1. This immuneACCESS table, as held by TCRdb, lists in-frame sequences with V and J called but not all clones. Of the missing ones, under half trace to an unresolved V gene in checked studies; the others have no known cause. D and trimming come from the DNA, and the V and J calls and clone size come from that table. Present in this sample are around 26,000 clones, over 80% of which were seen just once. About 3.1% of the sample goes to the ten largest clones.

The paper's findings and limits, for the study overall: By C4D1, a significant rise was seen in CD4+ TCR diversity but not in CD8+ TCR diversity (p=0.0027 vs p=0.16), and the rise was most apparent among complete responders (p=0.02). The study was limited to a single clinical trial cohort, and causes of repertoire differences, possibly disease activity or prior therapy, remained undefined. Baseline diversity similar to that of newly diagnosed patients was observed in trial patients achieving complete response, whereas significantly lower diversity was observed in partial responders and progressors. Patients starting nivolumab less than 1 year after ASCT had lower diversity and were excluded from later analyses to avoid confounding by immune reconstitution. Baseline TCR diversity was reported as lower in newly diagnosed patients than in healthy donors, and lower still in relapsed/refractory patients.

The starting material was CD4+ T cells from blood, obtained before the fourth cycle of nivolumab. The chain is made from TRBV27 and TRBJ1-5, and perhaps TRBD1 as D gene, on 6 matching bases. This receptor was taken from a human donor with classical Hodgkin lymphoma. Here is the DNA: TGTGCCAGCAGGGAGGGGGTGGGCAATCAGCCCCAGCATTTT. Its translation is CASREGVGNQPQHF.